This passage covers 25 T cell receptor beta chains from one sample sequenced in a study of early stage breast cancer tumors. Assay: immunoSEQ multiplex PCR; the TCRdb copy retains only in-frame clones and omits some. The table records some 8,100 clones, about 72% of them present only once. Sequencing was performed on normal breast tissue next to the tumor. These receptors were obtained from a person between 60 and 70 years old with breast cancer.

This rearrangement joins TRBV5-4 to TRBJ2-3; D may be TRBD1 or TRBD2 (5 bases each). CDR1 is SGHNT, CDR2 YYREEE, per germline (reference sequence). CDR3 length equals 12 residues. V shed 6 bases and J shed 7 bases, with 12 bases lying between them. CDR3 amino acids: CASNPQGHTQYF. The CDR3 DNA reads as TGTGCCAGCAACCCGCAGGGACATACGCAGTATTTT.

This chain joins TRBV6-5 and TRBJ2-7; 8 positions agree with TRBD1. CDR3 length equals 15 residues. With 10 bases clipped from V and 2 bases from J, the junction kept 13 bases outside the gene matches. In germline, CDR1 is MNHEY, CDR2 SVGAGI. CDR3 DNA: TGTGCCACATGGGCCGGGACAGGTGGACCCTACGAGCAGTACTTC. Its protein is CATWAGTGGPYEQYF.

This clone appeared a few times. The chain combines TRBV18 with TRBJ1-1; possibly TRBD1 for D (6 bases). From germline, CDR1 is KGHSH and CDR2 LQKENI. The CDR3 spans 17 residues. V was trimmed by 0 bases and J by 1 base, leaving 15 bases between them. This CDR3 reads CASSPPGGLVGNTEAFF. The CDR3 DNA reads as TGTGCCAGCTCACCACCGGGGGGGCTGGTAGGGAACACTGAAGCTTTCTTT.

This clone was counted a few times. The rearrangement uses TRBV7-9 and TRBJ2-7; 9 nucleotides agree with TRBD1. CDR1 is SEHNR and CDR2 is FQNEAQ in the germline V gene (reference sequence). Trimming took 3 bases from V and 3 from J; bases not matched to a gene: 3. This CDR3 region has 14 residues. The CDR3 DNA follows: TGTGCCAGCAGCTTGACAGGGGGAGGCTACGAGCAGTACTTC. Its protein product is CASSLTGGGYEQYF.

CDR3 coding DNA: TGTGCCAGCAGTACTGGGGGTACGAGGACTAATGAAAAACTGTTTTTT. This translates into CASSTGGTRTNEKLFF. This sequence joins TRBV6-6 and TRBJ1-4; TRBD1 might be the D (5 bases). V lost 5 bases, J lost 2 bases, and 15 bases lay in between. Germline V lookup: CDR1 MNHNY, CDR2 SVGAGI (reference sequence). There are 16 residues in the CDR3.

In DNA, the CDR3 is TGTGCCAGCACTGGCTCGCGGCCGTACGAGCAGTACTTC. Its translation is CASTGSRPYEQYF. This chain links TRBV2 with TRBJ2-7; D is uncertain. V was pared by 7 bases and J by 4 bases, with 14 bases between. The CDR3 totals 13 residues. Germline CDR1 and CDR2: SNHLY and FYNNEI.

The chain has TRBV18 and TRBJ2-4; D ambiguous. This CDR3 contains 20 residues. V dropped 0 bases and J dropped 1 base, with 22 bases sitting between them. The V gene's germline CDR1 is KGHSH and CDR2 LQKENI. CDR3 amino acids: CASSPPPVPGRIWAKNIQYF. The CDR3 DNA reads as TGTGCCAGCTCACCACCTCCCGTTCCAGGCAGAATTTGGGCCAAAAACATTCAGTACTTC.

The chain employs TRBV19 and TRBJ2-2; tentative D call: TRBD2 (6 bases). The CDR3 has 14 amino acids. The ends were cut back, 3 bases at V and 8 bases at J, with 13 bases in the middle. Germline V gives CDR1 LNHDA, CDR2 SQIVND (reference sequence). Here the CDR3 DNA reads TGTGCCAGTAGTATCCACATACTAGCTGGGGAGCTGTTTTTT. Protein sequence: CASSIHILAGELFF.

The genes are TRBV2 and TRBJ1-1; unclear D gene. The CDR3 is 13 residues long. Germline V gene data show CDR1 as SNHLY and CDR2 as FYNNEI. V gave up 9 bases and J gave up 0 bases, with 11 bases separating them. CDR3 region: CASELTVNTEAFF. The CDR3 nucleotides are TGTGCCAGTGAACTGACGGTGAACACTGAAGCTTTCTTT.

The CDR3 reads CASSLVLRSSGNEQYF. Here the CDR3 DNA reads TGTGCCAGCAGCTTAGTGCTTAGGAGCTCCGGGAACGAGCAGTACTTC. The rearrangement joins TRBV7-2 to TRBJ2-5; a possible D gene is TRBD2 (5 bases). The J call may be in error: the DNA end matches TRBJ2-7 better. CDR1 and CDR2 from the germline V gene are SGHTA and FQGNSA. This CDR3 is built from 16 residues.

The V gene is TRBV27, the J gene TRBJ2-5; maybe TRBD2 (5 bases). The V gene lost 9 bases and the J gene lost 2 bases, with 13 bases spanning the gap. Germline CDR1 and CDR2: MNHEY and SMNVEV (reference sequence). This CDR3 comprises 13 residues. CDR3 sequence (DNA): TGTGCCAGTTCTCGCGGCGGGCAAGAGACCCAGTACTTC. This gives the protein CASSRGGQETQYF.

The chain is built from TRBV10-3 and TRBJ1-2; TRBD1 matches 8 bases. The germline gives CDR1 ENHRY, CDR2 SYGVKD. This CDR3 has 15 amino acids. The J segment lost 7 bases and the V segment lost 0 bases, leaving 7 bases of the junction unmatched. The CDR3 sequence: CAISESMDRASGYTF. For the CDR3, the DNA is TGTGCCATCAGTGAGTCGATGGACAGGGCAAGTGGCTACACCTTC.

On this clone itself: The junction departs from the called germline gene at one end, perhaps through a read error. The genes are TRBV7-7 and TRBJ2-7; D is perhaps TRBD1 or TRBD2 (5 bases each). Germline CDR1 reads SSHAT; CDR2 reads FNYEAQ (reference sequence). The CDR3 totals 15 residues. The CDR3 nucleotides read TGTGCTAGCAGCTTAGGGGCCGGGAACTCCTACGAGCAGTACTTC. It encodes CASSLGAGNSYEQYF.

The chain uses TRBV11-2 and TRBJ2-6, with unresolved D. This CDR3 region has 16 residues. Germline V lookup: CDR1 SGHAT, CDR2 FQNNGV. V lost 4 bases to trimming and J lost 0 bases, with 10 bases between them. The CDR3 here is CASSSQLLSGANVLTF. The CDR3 DNA reads as TGTGCCAGCAGCTCACAACTTCTCTCTGGGGCCAACGTCCTGACTTTC.

This clone is termed medium-sized. The rearrangement uses TRBV5-1 and TRBJ2-7; D uncertain. The CDR3 contains 12 residues. CDR1 is SGHRS and CDR2 is YFSETQ in the germline V gene. V was clipped by 2 bases and J by 3 bases, with 6 bases between them. In DNA, the CDR3 is TGCGCCAGCAGCTTATCGGGCTACGAGCAGTACTTC. This encodes CASSLSGYEQYF. Complete variable domain (other parts from reference TRBV5-1 and TRBJ2-7): KAGVTQTPRYLIKTRGQQVTLSCSPISGHRSVSWYQQTPGQGLQFLFEYFSETQRNKGNFPGRFSGRQFSNSRSEMNVSTLELGDSALYLCASSLSGYEQYFGPGTRLTVT.

V and J are TRBV5-1 and TRBJ2-1; TRBD2 matches 8 bases. V lost 1 base, J lost 0 bases, and 15 bases stayed unmatched. The germline CDR1 and CDR2 sequences are SGHRS and YFSETQ. This CDR3 has 20 residues. The CDR3 coding sequence is TGCGCCAGCAGCTTGAGACGTAGCGGGGTATCCTCGAGCTCCTACAATGAGCAGTTCTTC. It is translated as CASSLRRSGVSSSSYNEQFF.

The chain is built from TRBV19 and TRBJ1-2, with 8 nucleotides matching TRBD1. The CDR3 is 14 amino acids. Germline-derived CDR1 and CDR2 are LNHDA and SQIVND (reference sequence). V was clipped by 4 bases and J by 4 bases; unmatched bases: 5. CDR3 protein: CASSTQGAGYGYTF. The CDR3 DNA sequence: TGTGCCAGTAGTACCCAGGGGGCTGGCTATGGCTACACCTTC.

This chain joins TRBV29-1 and TRBJ2-1; weak D call: TRBD1 (6 bases). This CDR3 region has 15 residues. Germline V CDR1 and CDR2: SQVTM, ANQGSEA. V lost 4 bases and J lost 1, with 14 bases in between. This CDR3 reads CSVVTRGRSYNEQFF. The CDR3 DNA reads TGCAGCGTTGTTACCAGGGGTCGATCCTACAATGAGCAGTTCTTC.

The rearrangement joins TRBV7-2 to TRBJ1-5; D unresolved. The CDR3 is 14 amino acids. CDR1 and CDR2 (germline): SGHTA, FQGNSA. Trimming stripped 0 bases from V and 5 bases from J, with 8 bases between. The CDR3 region has the DNA TGTGCCAGCAGCTTAGCGCAAAGCTATCAGCCCCAGCATTTT. Protein: CASSLAQSYQPQHF. The variable domain in full, completed from reference TRBV7-2 and TRBJ1-5, reads GAGVSQSPSNKVTEKGKDVELRCDPISGHTALYWYRQSLGQGLEFLIYFQGNSAPDKSGLPSDRFSAERTGGSVSTLTIQRTQQEDSAVYLCASSLAQSYQPQHFGDGTRLSIL.

V is TRBV6-5 and J is TRBJ1-2; 8 bases are shared with TRBD1. V lost 6 bases and J lost 12; bases outside the gene matches: 12. Germline lookup yields CDR1 MNHEY and CDR2 SVGAGI. CDR3 size: 13 residues. DNA for the CDR3: TGTGCCAGCAGCGCTCCCGGTGGACAGGGTCACACCTTC. As protein: CASSAPGGQGHTF.

The J gene is TRBJ1-2, the V gene TRBV6-6; D is possibly TRBD1 (6 bases). Germline V gives CDR1 MNHNY, CDR2 SVGAGI (reference sequence). V was shortened by 7 bases and J by 6 bases, with 18 bases between the two germline ends. The CDR3 totals 14 residues. Written as DNA, the CDR3 is TGTGCCAGCACCCTACAGGGTCTTATCGATGGCTACACCTTC. Translation gives CASTLQGLIDGYTF.

This chain connects TRBV18 to TRBJ2-7; 7 positions match TRBD2. The CDR3 sequence is 13 residues long. Germline V gene lookup returns CDR1 KGHSH and CDR2 LQKENI. The V gene end was trimmed by 6 bases and the J gene end by 5 bases; junction bases not matched to a gene: 7. CDR3 bases: TGTGCCAGCTCTAGCAGCGGGATGCACGAGCAGTACTTC. It translates to CASSSSGMHEQYF.

The CDR3 coding sequence is TGTGCCAGCAGCCCGGGACTCGCGGGAGGGCTGGATACGCAGTATTTT. Residues: CASSPGLAGGLDTQYF. The gene calls are TRBV5-4 and TRBJ2-3, with 9 bases that match TRBD2. The CDR3 has 16 residues. Germline loops: CDR1 SGHNT, CDR2 YYREEE (reference sequence). V was clipped by 4 bases and J by 6 bases; unmatched bases: 12.

This clone was seen more than once but under ten times. The chain is built from TRBV2 and TRBJ2-7; the D gene could be TRBD1 or TRBD2 (6 bases each). Trimming removed 8 bases at V and 6 bases at J, with 23 bases between. The CDR3 runs 15 residues. In germline, CDR1 is SNHLY, CDR2 FYNNEI. The DNA for the CDR3 is TGTGCCAGCCGCTTCCGCGGGACAATCGCACCCGAGCAGTACTTC. It translates to CASRFRGTIAPEQYF. The variable domain in full, completed from reference TRBV2 and TRBJ2-7, reads EPEVTQTPSHQVTQMGQEVILRCVPISNHLYFYWYRQILGQKVEFLVSFYNNEISEKSEIFDDQFSVERPDGSNFTLKIRSTKLEDSAMYFCASRFRGTIAPEQYFGPGTRLTVT.

The V call is TRBV18, the J call TRBJ1-4; D is possibly TRBD1 (6 bases). The V and J ends lost 10 bases and 8 bases respectively, with 23 bases between them. In germline, CDR1 is KGHSH, CDR2 LQKENI. The CDR3 sequence is 15 residues long. CDR3 residues: CATTPDTGKREKLFF. In DNA form, the CDR3 reads TGTGCCACCACGCCGGATACAGGGAAACGAGAAAAACTGTTTTTT.